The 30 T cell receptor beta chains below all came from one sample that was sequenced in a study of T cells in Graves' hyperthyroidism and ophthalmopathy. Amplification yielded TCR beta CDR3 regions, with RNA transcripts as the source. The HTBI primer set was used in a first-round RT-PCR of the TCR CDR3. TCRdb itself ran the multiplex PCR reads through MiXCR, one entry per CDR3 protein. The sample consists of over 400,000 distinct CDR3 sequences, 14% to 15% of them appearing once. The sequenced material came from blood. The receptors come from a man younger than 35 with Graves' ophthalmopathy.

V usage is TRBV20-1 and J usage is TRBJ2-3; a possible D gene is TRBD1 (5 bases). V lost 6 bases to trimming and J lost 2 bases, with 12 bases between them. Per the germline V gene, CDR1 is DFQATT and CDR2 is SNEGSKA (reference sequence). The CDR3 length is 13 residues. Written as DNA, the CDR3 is TGCAGTGCCCTTAGGGGAACCACAGATACGCAGTATTTT. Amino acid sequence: CSALRGTTDTQYF.

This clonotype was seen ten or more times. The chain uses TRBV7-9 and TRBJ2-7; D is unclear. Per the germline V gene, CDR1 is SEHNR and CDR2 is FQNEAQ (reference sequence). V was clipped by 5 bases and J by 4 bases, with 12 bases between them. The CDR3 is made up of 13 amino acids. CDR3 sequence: CASSKPLGYEQYF. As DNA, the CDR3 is TGTGCCAGCAGCAAGCCGTTGGGTTACGAGCAGTACTTC.

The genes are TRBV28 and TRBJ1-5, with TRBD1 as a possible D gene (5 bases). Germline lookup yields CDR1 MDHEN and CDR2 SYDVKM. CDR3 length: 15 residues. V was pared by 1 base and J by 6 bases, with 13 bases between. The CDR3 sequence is CASSLFTGHGQPQHF. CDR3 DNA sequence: TGTGCCAGCAGTTTATTCACAGGACACGGTCAGCCCCAGCATTTT. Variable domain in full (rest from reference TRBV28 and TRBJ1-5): DVKVTQSSRYLVKRTGEKVFLECVQDMDHENMFWYRQDPGLGLRLIYFSYDVKMKEKGDIPEGYSVSREKKERFSLILESASTNQTSMYLCASSLFTGHGQPQHFGDGTRLSIL.

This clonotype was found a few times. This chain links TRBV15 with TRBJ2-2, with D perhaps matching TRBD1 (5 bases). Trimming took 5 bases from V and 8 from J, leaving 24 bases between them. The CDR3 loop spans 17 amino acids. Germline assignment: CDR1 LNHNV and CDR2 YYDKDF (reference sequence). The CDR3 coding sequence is TGTGCCACCAGCCAGAAGTTAGGGGCCCCAGTAAAAGGGGAGCTGTTTTTT. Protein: CATSQKLGAPVKGELFF.

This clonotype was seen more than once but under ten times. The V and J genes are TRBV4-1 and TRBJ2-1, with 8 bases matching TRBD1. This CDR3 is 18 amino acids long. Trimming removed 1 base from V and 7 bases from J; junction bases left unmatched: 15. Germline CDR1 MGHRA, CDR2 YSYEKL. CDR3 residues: CASSQVREFRGRGNEQFF. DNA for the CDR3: TGCGCCAGCAGCCAAGTCCGAGAATTCAGGGGGCGCGGGAATGAGCAGTTCTTC.

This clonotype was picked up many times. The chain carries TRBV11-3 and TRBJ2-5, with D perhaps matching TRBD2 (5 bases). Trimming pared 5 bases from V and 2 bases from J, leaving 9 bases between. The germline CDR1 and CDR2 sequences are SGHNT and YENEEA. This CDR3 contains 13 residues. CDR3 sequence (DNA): TGTGCCAGCAGCCAAGCGGATCAAGAGACCCAGTACTTC. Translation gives CASSQADQETQYF.

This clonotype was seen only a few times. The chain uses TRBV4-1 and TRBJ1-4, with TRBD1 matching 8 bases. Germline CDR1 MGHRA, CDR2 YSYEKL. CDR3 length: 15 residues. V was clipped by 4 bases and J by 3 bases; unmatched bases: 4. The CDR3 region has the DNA TGCGCCAGCAGCCTCACACAGGGGGCTAATGAAAAACTGTTTTTT. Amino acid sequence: CASSLTQGANEKLFF.

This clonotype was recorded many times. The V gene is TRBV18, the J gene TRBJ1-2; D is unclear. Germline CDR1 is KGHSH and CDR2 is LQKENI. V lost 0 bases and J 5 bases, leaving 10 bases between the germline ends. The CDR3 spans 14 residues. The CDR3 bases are TGTGCCAGCTCACCACCAAGGGCCGGTTATGGCTACACCTTC. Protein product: CASSPPRAGYGYTF.

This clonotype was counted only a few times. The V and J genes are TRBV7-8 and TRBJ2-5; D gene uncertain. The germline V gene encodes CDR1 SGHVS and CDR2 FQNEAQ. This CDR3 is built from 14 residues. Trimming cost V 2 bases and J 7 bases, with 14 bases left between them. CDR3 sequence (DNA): TGTGCCAGCAGCTTATGGACGGTTCCATGGACCCAGTACTTC. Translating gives CASSLWTVPWTQYF.

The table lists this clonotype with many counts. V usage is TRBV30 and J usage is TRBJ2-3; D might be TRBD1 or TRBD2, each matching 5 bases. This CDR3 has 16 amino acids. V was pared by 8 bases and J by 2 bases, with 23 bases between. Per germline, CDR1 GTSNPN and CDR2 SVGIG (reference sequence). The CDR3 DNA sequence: TGTGCCATGTATAATCCGGGACGGAGATACACAGATACGCAGTATTTT. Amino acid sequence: CAMYNPGRRYTDTQYF.

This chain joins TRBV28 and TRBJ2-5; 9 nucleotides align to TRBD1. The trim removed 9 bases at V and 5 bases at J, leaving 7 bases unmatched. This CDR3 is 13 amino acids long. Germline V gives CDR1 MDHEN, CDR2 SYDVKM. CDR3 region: CASLQGARETQYF. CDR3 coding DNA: TGTGCCAGTCTACAGGGGGCGAGGGAGACCCAGTACTTC.

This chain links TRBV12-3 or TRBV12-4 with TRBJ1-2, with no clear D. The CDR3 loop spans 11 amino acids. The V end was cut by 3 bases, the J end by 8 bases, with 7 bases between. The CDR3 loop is CASSLKGGYTF. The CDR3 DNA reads TGTGCCAGCAGTTTGAAGGGAGGCTACACCTTC.

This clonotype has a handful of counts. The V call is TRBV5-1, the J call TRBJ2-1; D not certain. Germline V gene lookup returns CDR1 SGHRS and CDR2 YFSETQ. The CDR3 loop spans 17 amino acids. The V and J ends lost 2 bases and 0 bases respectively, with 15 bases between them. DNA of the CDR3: TGCGCCAGCAGCTTTGAGGCGGTGGATAGCTCCTACAATGAGCAGTTCTTC. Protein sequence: CASSFEAVDSSYNEQFF. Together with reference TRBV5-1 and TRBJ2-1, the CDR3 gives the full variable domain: KAGVTQTPRYLIKTRGQQVTLSCSPISGHRSVSWYQQTPGQGLQFLFEYFSETQRNKGNFPGRFSGRQFSNSRSEMNVSTLELGDSALYLCASSFEAVDSSYNEQFFGPGTRLTVL.

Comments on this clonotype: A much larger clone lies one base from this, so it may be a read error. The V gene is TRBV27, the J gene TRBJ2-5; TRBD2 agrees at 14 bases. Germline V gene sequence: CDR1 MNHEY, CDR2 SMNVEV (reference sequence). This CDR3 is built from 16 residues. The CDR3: CASSLGLAGVGETRYF. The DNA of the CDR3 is TGTGCCAGCAGTTTGGGACTAGCGGGAGTTGGTGAGACCCGGTACTTC.

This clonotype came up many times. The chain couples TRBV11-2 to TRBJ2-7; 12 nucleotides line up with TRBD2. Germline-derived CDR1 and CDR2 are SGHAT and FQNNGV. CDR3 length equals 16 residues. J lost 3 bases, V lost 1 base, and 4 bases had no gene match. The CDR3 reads CASSLGLAGAGYEQYF. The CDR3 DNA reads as TGTGCCAGCAGCTTAGGACTAGCGGGAGCGGGCTACGAGCAGTACTTC.

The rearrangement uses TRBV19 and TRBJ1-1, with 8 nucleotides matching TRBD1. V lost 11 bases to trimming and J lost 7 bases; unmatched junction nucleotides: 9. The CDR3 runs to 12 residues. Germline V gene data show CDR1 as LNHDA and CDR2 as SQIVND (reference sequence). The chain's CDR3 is CALRGRSGEAFF. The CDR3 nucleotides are TGTGCCCTCAGGGGGCGATCGGGTGAAGCTTTCTTT.

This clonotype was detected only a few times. The CDR3 DNA reads TGTGCCAGCAGGGACAGGGATGCTGGCTACACCTTC. Translating it yields CASRDRDAGYTF. This chain joins TRBV5-6 and TRBJ1-2, with 8 positions matching TRBD1. With 5 bases clipped from V and 7 bases from J, the junction kept 4 bases outside the gene matches. CDR1 is SGHDT, CDR2 YYEEEE, per germline. The CDR3 is 12 residues long.

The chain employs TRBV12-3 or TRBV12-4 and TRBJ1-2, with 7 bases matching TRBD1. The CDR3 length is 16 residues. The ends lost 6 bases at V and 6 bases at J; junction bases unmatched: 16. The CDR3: CASSRPWEGAVDGYTF. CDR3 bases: TGTGCCAGCAGCCGCCCTTGGGAGGGGGCGGTTGATGGCTACACCTTC.

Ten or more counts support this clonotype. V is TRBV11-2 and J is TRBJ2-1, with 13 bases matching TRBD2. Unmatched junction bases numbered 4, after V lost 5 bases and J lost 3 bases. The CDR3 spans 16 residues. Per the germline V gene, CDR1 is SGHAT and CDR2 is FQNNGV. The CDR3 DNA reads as TGTGCCAGCAGCCCACTAGCGGGAGGGAACTACAATGAGCAGTTCTTC. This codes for CASSPLAGGNYNEQFF.

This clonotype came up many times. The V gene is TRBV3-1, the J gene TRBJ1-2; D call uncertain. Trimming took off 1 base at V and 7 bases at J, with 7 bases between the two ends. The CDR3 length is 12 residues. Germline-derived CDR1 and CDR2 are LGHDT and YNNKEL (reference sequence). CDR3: CASSQGVFGYTF. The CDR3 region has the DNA TGTGCCAGCAGCCAAGGAGTATTTGGCTACACCTTC.

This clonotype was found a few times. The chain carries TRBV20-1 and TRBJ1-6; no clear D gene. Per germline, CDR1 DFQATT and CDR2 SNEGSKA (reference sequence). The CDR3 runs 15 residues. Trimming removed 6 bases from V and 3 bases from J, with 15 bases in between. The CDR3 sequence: CSAIKGAFYNSPLHF. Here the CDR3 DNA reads TGCAGTGCCATTAAGGGAGCATTCTATAATTCACCCCTCCACTTT.

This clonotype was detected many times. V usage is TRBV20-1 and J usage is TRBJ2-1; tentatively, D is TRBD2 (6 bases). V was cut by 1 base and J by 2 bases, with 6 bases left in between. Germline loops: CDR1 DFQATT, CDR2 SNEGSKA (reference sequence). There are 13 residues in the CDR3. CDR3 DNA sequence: TGCAGTGCTAGAGGGGGGGCCTACAATGAGCAGTTCTTC. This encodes CSARGGAYNEQFF.

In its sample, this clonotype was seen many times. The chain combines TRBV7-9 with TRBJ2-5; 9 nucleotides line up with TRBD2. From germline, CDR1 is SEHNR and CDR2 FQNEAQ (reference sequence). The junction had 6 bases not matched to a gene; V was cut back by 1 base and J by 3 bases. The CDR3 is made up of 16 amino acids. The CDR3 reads CASSLDRAGGEETQYF. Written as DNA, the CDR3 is TGTGCCAGCAGCTTAGATCGAGCGGGGGGAGAAGAGACCCAGTACTTC.

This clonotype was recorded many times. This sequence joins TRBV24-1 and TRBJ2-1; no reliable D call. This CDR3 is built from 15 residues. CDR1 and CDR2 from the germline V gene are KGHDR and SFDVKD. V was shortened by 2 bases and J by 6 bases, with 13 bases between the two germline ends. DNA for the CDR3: TGTGCCACCAGTGATTCCCGGACGTTGCGCAATGAGCAGTTCTTC. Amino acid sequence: CATSDSRTLRNEQFF.

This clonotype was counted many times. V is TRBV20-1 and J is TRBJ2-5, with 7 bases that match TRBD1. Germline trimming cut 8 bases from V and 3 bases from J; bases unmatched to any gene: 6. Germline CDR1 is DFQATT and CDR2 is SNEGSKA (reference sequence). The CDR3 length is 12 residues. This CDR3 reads CSLLDREETQYF. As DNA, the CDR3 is TGCAGTTTGCTAGACAGGGAAGAGACCCAGTACTTC.

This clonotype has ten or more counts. CDR3 sequence (DNA): TGTGCCAGCAGAGGCCCGCCTCAGCACCAAGAGACCCAGTACTTC. It is translated as CASRGPPQHQETQYF. V usage is TRBV11-3 and J usage is TRBJ2-5; D gene uncertain. The length of the CDR3 is 15 residues. Germline V CDR1 and CDR2: SGHNT, YENEEA. Trimming left V 6 bases short and J 0 bases short, with 14 bases between.

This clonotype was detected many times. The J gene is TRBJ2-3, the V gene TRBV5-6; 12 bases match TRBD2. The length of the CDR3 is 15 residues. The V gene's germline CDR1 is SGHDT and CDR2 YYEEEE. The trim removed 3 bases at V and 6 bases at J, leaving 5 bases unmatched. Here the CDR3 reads CASSSGTSGYDTQYF. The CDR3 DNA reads TGTGCCAGCAGCTCCGGGACTAGCGGGTATGATACGCAGTATTTT. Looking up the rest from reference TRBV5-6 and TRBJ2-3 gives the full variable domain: DAGVTQSPTHLIKTRGQQVTLRCSPKSGHDTVSWYQQALGQGPQFIFQYYEEEERQRGNFPDRFSGHQFPNYSSELNVNALLLGDSALYLCASSSGTSGYDTQYFGPGTRLTVL.

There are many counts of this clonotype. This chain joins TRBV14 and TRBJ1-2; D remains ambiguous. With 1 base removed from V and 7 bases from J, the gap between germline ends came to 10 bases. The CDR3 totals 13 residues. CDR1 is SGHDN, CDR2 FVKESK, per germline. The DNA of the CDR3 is TGTGCCAGCAGCCAAGCTACGGCGCGTGGCTACACCTTC. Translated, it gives CASSQATARGYTF.

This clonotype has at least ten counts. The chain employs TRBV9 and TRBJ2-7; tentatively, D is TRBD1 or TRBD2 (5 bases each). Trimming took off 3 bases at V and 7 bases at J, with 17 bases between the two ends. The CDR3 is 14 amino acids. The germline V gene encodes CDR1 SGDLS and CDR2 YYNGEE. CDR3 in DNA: TGTGCCAGCAGCGGTATGGGACCAAAAGGAGAGCAGTACTTC. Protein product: CASSGMGPKGEQYF. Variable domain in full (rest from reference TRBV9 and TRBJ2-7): DSGVTQTPKHLITATGQRVTLRCSPRSGDLSVYWYQQSLDQGLQFLIQYYNGEERAKGNILERFSAQQFPDLHSELNLSSLELGDSALYFCASSGMGPKGEQYFGPGTRLTVT.

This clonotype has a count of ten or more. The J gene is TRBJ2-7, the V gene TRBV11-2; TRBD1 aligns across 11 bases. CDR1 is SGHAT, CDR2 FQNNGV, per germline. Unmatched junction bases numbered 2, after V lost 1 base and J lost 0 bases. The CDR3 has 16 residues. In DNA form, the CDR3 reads TGTGCCAGCAGCTTAGGGACAGGGGGCTTCTCCTACGAGCAGTACTTC. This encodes CASSLGTGGFSYEQYF.